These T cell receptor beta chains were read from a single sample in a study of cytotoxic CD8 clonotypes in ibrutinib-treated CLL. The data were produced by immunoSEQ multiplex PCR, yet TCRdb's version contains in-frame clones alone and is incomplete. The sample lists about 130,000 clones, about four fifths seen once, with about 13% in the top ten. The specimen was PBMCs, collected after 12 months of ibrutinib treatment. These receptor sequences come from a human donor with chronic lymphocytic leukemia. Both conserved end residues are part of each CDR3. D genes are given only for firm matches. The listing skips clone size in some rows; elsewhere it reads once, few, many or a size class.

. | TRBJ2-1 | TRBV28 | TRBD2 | TGTGCCTCCGGGACTAGCGGGAGAGAGCAGTTCTTC | CASGTSGREQFF
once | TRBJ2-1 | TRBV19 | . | TGTGCCAGTAGTCCCCTAGGCGGAGGTCAGTACAATGAGCAGTTCTTC | CASSPLGGGQYNEQFF
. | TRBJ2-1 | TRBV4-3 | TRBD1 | TGCGCCAGCGCTCCGGACAGGGTCAACAATGAGCAGTTCTTC | CASAPDRVNNEQFF
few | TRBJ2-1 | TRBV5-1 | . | TGCGCCAGCAGCTATGACCGCCCCCCCTACAATGAGCAGTTCTTC | CASSYDRPPYNEQFF
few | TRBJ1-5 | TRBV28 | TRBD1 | TGTGCCAGCAGCCCTCGGACAGGGGGCATGAATCAGCCCCAGCATTTT | CASSPRTGGMNQPQHF
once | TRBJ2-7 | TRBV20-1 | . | TGCAGTGCTAGCCCCAGGGGCGAGCAGTACTTC | CSASPRGEQYF
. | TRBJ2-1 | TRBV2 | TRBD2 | TGTGCCAGAGACCTGACTAGCGGGAGTCCCAATTACAATGAGCAGTTCTTC | CARDLTSGSPNYNEQFF
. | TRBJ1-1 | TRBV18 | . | TGTGCCAGCTCACCACCGATTCGGGAGGGAGCTTTCTTT | CASSPPIREGAFF
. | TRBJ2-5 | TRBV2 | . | TGTGCCAGCAGTGAATCCCGTGTCGGGGGAGAGACCCAGTACTTC | CASSESRVGGETQYF
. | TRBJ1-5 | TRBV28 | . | TGTGCCAGCAGCCAAACATGGGGGAGCAATCAGCCCCAGCATTTT | CASSQTWGSNQPQHF
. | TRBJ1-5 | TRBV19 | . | TGTGCCAGTAGTGTTTCCGGGACACAGCCCCAGCATTTT | CASSVSGTQPQHF
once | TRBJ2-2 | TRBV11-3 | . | TGTGCCAGCAGCCGGACCCGGGGAACCGGGGAGCTGTTTTTT | CASSRTRGTGELFF
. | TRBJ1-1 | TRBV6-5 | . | TGTGCCAGCAGTTACTTTCTCACGAACACTGAAGCTTTCTTT | CASSYFLTNTEAFF
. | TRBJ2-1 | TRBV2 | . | TGTGCCAGCAAGGGTCGGGAGATCTACAATGAGCAGTTCTTC | CASKGREIYNEQFF
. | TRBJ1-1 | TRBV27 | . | TGTGCCAGCAGTTTATCAAGGGGCGCGTGGACTGAAGCTTTCTTT | CASSLSRGAWTEAFF
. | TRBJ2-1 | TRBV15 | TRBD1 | TGTGCCACCAGCAGAGATCCATTCCTCCCGGGACAGTACAATGAGCAGTTCTTC | CATSRDPFLPGQYNEQFF
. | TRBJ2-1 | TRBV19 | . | TGTGCCAGTAGTATTTATGGGCGCTCCCATGAGCAGTTCTTC | CASSIYGRSHEQFF
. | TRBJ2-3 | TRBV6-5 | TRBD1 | TGTGCCAGCAGTCACGGGACAGAGATCACAGATACGCAGTATTTT | CASSHGTEITDTQYF
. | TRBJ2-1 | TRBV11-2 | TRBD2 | TGTGCCAGCGGACGGACTAGCGGGAGCAATGAGCAGTTCTTC | CASGRTSGSNEQFF
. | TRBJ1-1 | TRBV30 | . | TGTGCCTGGAATCCAGGGGCCGGTTCAGCTTTCTTT | CAWNPGAGSAFF
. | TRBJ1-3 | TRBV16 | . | TGTGCCAGCAGCATGAATACAGGGGGAAACACCATATATTTT | CASSMNTGGNTIYF
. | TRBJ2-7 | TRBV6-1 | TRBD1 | TGTGCCAGCAGTGAAAAATGGGAGAGGGGGCGTTGGGTCTACGAGCAGTACTTC | CASSEKWERGRWVYEQYF
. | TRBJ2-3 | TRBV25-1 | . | TGTGCCAGCAGTGAATCGACAGATACGCAGTATTTT | CASSESTDTQYF
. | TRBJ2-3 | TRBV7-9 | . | TGTGCCAGCAGCTTAGCCCCTCGGCTGGCTTGGACAGATACGCAGTATTTT | CASSLAPRLAWTDTQYF
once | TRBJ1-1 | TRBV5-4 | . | TGTGCCAGCAGCTTTAGCAGGGCGAACACTGAAGCTTTCTTT | CASSFSRANTEAFF
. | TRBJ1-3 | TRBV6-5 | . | TGTGCCAGCAGTTACTCGAATACAGGTTCGGGAAACACCATATATTTT | CASSYSNTGSGNTIYF
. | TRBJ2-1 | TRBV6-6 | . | TGTGCCAGCAGTTCCCGGTTGGAACCAAAGTACAATGAGCAGTTCTTC | CASSSRLEPKYNEQFF
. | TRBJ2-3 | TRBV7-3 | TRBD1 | TGTGCCAGCAGCTTACTGGCGACAGGGTCAGATACGCAGTATTTT | CASSLLATGSDTQYF
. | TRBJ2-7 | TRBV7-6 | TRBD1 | TGTGCCAGCAGCTTAGGACAGGGTCTGTCCTACGAGCAGTACTTC | CASSLGQGLSYEQYF
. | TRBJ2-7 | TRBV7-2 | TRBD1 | TGTGCCAGCAGGCAATCCGGGACAGGGGCTACCTACGAGCAGTACTTC | CASRQSGTGATYEQYF
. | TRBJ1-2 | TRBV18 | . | TGTGCCAGCTCACCACCCGGAGACCCTGGCTACACCTTC | CASSPPGDPGYTF
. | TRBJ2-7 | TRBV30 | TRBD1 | TGTGCCTGGAGGGTGACAGGGGGATCCTACGAGCAGTACTTC | CAWRVTGGSYEQYF
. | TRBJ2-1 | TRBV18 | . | TGTGCCAGCTCACCTGGCGGTGCCAATGAGCAGTTCTTC | CASSPGGANEQFF
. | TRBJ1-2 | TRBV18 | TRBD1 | TGTGCCAGCTCACCCTTCGACAGGGTGGAGTATGGCTACACCTTC | CASSPFDRVEYGYTF
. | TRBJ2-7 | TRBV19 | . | TGTGCCAGTAGTACGCAGGTGAACGCCTACGAGCAGTACTTC | CASSTQVNAYEQYF
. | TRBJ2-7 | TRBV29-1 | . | TGCAGCGTTGAAGACCCGACAGGTGGGGCTTACGAGCAGTACTTC | CSVEDPTGGAYEQYF
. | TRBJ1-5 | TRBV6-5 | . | TGTGCCAGCAGTGACTGGGGACTTCAGCCCCAGCATTTT | CASSDWGLQPQHF
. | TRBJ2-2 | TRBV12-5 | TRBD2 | TGTGCTAGTCTAGGACTAGCGAACACCGGGGAGCTGTTTTTT | CASLGLANTGELFF
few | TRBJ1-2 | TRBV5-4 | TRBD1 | TGTGCCAGCAGCTTAGTGGGACAGGGGTATGGCTACACCTTC | CASSLVGQGYGYTF
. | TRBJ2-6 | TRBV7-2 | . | TGTGCCAGCAGCCTTATAGGGGCCAACGTCCTGACTTTC | CASSLIGANVLTF
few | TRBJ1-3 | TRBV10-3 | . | TGTGCCATCACCAGGTCCTCTGGAAACACCATATATTTT | CAITRSSGNTIYF
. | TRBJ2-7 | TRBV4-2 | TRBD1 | TGTGCCAGCAGCCAAGCGGGACAGGGCCCCTACGAGCAGTACTTC | CASSQAGQGPYEQYF
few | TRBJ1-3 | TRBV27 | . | TGTGCCAGCAGTTTATCGGGGCAGGGACGCTTTGGAAACACCATATATTTT | CASSLSGQGRFGNTIYF
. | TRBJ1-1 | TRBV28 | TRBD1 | TGTGCCAGCACTACGGACAGGGAGGGTGAAGCTTTCTTT | CASTTDREGEAFF
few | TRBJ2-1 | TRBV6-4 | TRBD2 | TGTGCCAGCAGTGAACTAGCGGGAGGGTCGAATGAGCAGTTCTTC | CASSELAGGSNEQFF
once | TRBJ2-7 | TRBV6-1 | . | TGTGCCAGCAGTGAATCCTCCTCGGAGCAGTACTTC | CASSESSSEQYF